Listed below are T cell receptor beta chains from one sample, sequenced in a study of blood T cell repertoires in COVID-19. TCRdb's copy holds only in-frame clones and misses some; the assay was immunoSEQ multiplex PCR. This sample has tens of thousands of clones; around 90% occur once, and the top ten carry around 2%. The sample was peripheral blood. The origin of the receptors is a woman aged 80 or over with active or convalescent COVID-19. Both conserved end residues are part of each CDR3. D genes are given only for firm matches. Not all rows give a size; the values are once, few, many and, for expanded clones, a class.

j_gene	d_gene	abundance	v_gene	CDR3nt	CDR3aa
TRBJ1-6	NA	NA	TRBV18	TGTGCCAGCTCACCAATGCCCCGGGATAGTTCACCCCTCCACTTT	CASSPMPRDSSPLHF
TRBJ1-4	NA	NA	TRBV6-5	TGTGCCAGCAGTTACTCAGGCCCGAGGAAGGAAAAACTGTTTTTT	CASSYSGPRKEKLFF
TRBJ1-1	TRBD1	NA	TRBV6-5	TGTGCCAGCAGTTACCCAGGGGGAGGAACTGAAGCTTTCTTT	CASSYPGGGTEAFF
TRBJ2-7	TRBD2	NA	TRBV6-2/TRBV6-3	TGTGCCAGCAGTTACTCGAGGGGACTAGGCTACGAGCAGTACTTC	CASSYSRGLGYEQYF
TRBJ1-1	NA	NA	TRBV9	TGTGCCAGCAGCGCTAGACGACACACTGAAGCTTTCTTT	CASSARRHTEAFF
TRBJ1-3	NA	NA	TRBV25-1	TGTGCCAGCAGTGATCACGGGGGACCCTCTGGAAACACCATATATTTT	CASSDHGGPSGNTIYF
TRBJ2-5	TRBD1	once	TRBV2	TGTGCCAGCAGTTCTGACAGGGGCCTCAGGGAGACCCAGTACTTC	CASSSDRGLRETQYF
TRBJ2-1	TRBD2	once	TRBV7-2	TGTGCCAGCAGCGAGAGGGGACTAGCGAGCTCCTACAATGAGCAGTTCTTC	CASSERGLASSYNEQFF
TRBJ2-1	NA	once	TRBV6-2/TRBV6-3	TGTGCCAGCAGTTACCAGGGGCAGTGGTACAATGAGCAGTTCTTC	CASSYQGQWYNEQFF
TRBJ2-7	TRBD2	few	TRBV7-2	TGTGCCAGCAGCTTAACGGGACTACCTCCGGGCGAGCAGTACTTC	CASSLTGLPPGEQYF
TRBJ1-1	NA	NA	TRBV5-1	TGCGCCAGCAGCTTGTTAAATGTGAACACTGAAGCTTTCTTT	CASSLLNVNTEAFF
TRBJ2-2	TRBD2	NA	TRBV4-1	TGCGCCAGCAGCCAAGGAAGAGCGGGAAGGGCCCCCGGGGAGCTGTTTTTT	CASSQGRAGRAPGELFF
TRBJ2-5	TRBD1	NA	TRBV5-4	TGTGCCAGCAGCTTGGTGGGCAGGGGGCACGAGACCCAGTACTTC	CASSLVGRGHETQYF
TRBJ1-2	NA	NA	TRBV7-2	TGTGCCAGCAGCTTAGAGCAGGGGCCGCTCCCCTATGGCTACACCTTC	CASSLEQGPLPYGYTF
TRBJ1-5	NA	NA	TRBV2	TGTGCCAGCAGTGACGACAGTTATAGCAATCAGCCCCAGCATTTT	CASSDDSYSNQPQHF
TRBJ2-5	TRBD2	NA	TRBV10-3	TGTGCCATCAGTGATTTTAGCGGGGCCCAAGAGACCCAGTACTTC	CAISDFSGAQETQYF
TRBJ2-5	NA	NA	TRBV20-1	TGCAGTGCTAGTGCTGGGGCAGGGGATGGGACCCAGTACTTC	CSASAGAGDGTQYF
TRBJ1-3	NA	NA	TRBV5-4	TGTGCCAGCAGCTTGGCAGGGATGAACACCATATATTTT	CASSLAGMNTIYF
TRBJ2-7	TRBD2	NA	TRBV28	TGTGCCAGCAGAAGCGGGGGGGCCTACGAGCAGTACTTC	CASRSGGAYEQYF
TRBJ2-4	TRBD1	NA	TRBV3-1/TRBV3-2	TGTGCCAGCAGTTCCCGACAGGGAACCATTCAGTACTTC	CASSSRQGTIQYF
TRBJ1-5	TRBD1	NA	TRBV3-1/TRBV3-2	TGTGCCAGCAGCCAAGAGGTGGGGACAGGGTTCGGCAATCAGCCCCAGCATTTT	CASSQEVGTGFGNQPQHF
TRBJ1-2	NA	NA	TRBV11-2	TGTGCCAGCAGCTTAGCGTGGGGCGGCTATGGCTACACCTTC	CASSLAWGGYGYTF
TRBJ2-7	NA	NA	TRBV23-1	TGCGCCAGCAGTCCAACTCCTCCAGGCGAGCAGTACTTC	CASSPTPPGEQYF
TRBJ1-4	NA	once	TRBV2	TGTGCCAGCAGCCAGCTAGCGGGGGCTAATGAAAAACTGTTTTTT	CASSQLAGANEKLFF
TRBJ2-7	NA	NA	TRBV2	TGTGCCAGCAGCCCAGACTACGAGCAGTACTTC	CASSPDYEQYF
TRBJ2-2	TRBD1	NA	TRBV2	TGTGCCAGCAGTGGACAGGGGAAGGTCACCGGGGAGCTGTTTTTT	CASSGQGKVTGELFF
TRBJ2-7	TRBD2	NA	TRBV7-2	TGTGCCAGCAGCTTAGAGACTGCTCCAGCGGGGGGGACCCTAGAGCGGTACTTC	CASSLETAPAGGTLERYF
TRBJ2-2	NA	NA	TRBV7-2	TGTGCCAGCACTACCCCGGGGGGCCCGAACACCGGGGAGCTGTTTTTT	CASTTPGGPNTGELFF
TRBJ2-6	NA	once	TRBV3-1/TRBV3-2	TGTGCCAGCAGCCCGGGTCCTCCCCCCCCCGATCTGACTTTC	CASSPGPPPPDLTF
TRBJ2-7	TRBD2	NA	TRBV6-6	TGTGCCAGCAGTCGAGGGACTAGCGGGCTACTAACCTACGAGCAGTACTTC	CASSRGTSGLLTYEQYF
TRBJ1-3	NA	once	TRBV7-9	TGTGCCAGCAGCCCCCAGGGCAGCTCTGGAAACACCATATATTTT	CASSPQGSSGNTIYF
TRBJ2-3	TRBD2	NA	TRBV14	TGTGCCAGCAGCCATGCACAAGGACTAGCGGATCAGATGGATACGCAGTATTTT	CASSHAQGLADQMDTQYF
TRBJ1-1	TRBD1	NA	TRBV5-4	TGTGCCAGCAGCTTGGAATGGACAGGGGGAACTGAAGCTTTCTTT	CASSLEWTGGTEAFF
TRBJ1-3	TRBD1	NA	TRBV5-1	TGCGCCAGCAGCTTGGGGACCGGGACAGTCGGAAACACCATATATTTT	CASSLGTGTVGNTIYF
TRBJ2-1	NA	once	TRBV7-2	TGTGCCAGCAGCTTATTGGCAGACTCCTACAATGAGCAGTTCTTC	CASSLLADSYNEQFF
TRBJ1-2	TRBD1	NA	TRBV5-5	TGTGCCAGCAGCTTCTCAAGGGGGCACTATGGCTACACCTTC	CASSFSRGHYGYTF
TRBJ1-1	NA	once	TRBV18	TGTGCCAGCTCACCTACAGCGGTTGGCACTGAAGCTTTCTTT	CASSPTAVGTEAFF
TRBJ2-7	NA	NA	TRBV3-1/TRBV3-2	TGTGCCAGCAGCCAAGATTCGGCACAGTTCTACGAGCAGTACTTC	CASSQDSAQFYEQYF
TRBJ2-2	TRBD1	few	TRBV27	TGTGCCAGCAGTTCCGGGACAGCTTACACCGGGGAGCTGTTTTTT	CASSSGTAYTGELFF
TRBJ2-5	NA	few	TRBV12-3/TRBV12-4	TGTGCCAGCAGTTTCGTAGAGACCCAGTACTTC	CASSFVETQYF
TRBJ2-2	TRBD2	NA	TRBV14	TGTGCCAGCAGCCCGAGCGGGAGAGGGGCCGGGGAGCTGTTTTTT	CASSPSGRGAGELFF
TRBJ2-7	NA	NA	TRBV12-5	TGTGCTAGTGGTTTGGTACTAGCATACTCCTACGAGCAGTACTTC	CASGLVLAYSYEQYF
TRBJ2-2	TRBD2	NA	TRBV11-2	TGTGCCAGCAGCCCACGACTAGCGGGAACCGGGGAGCTGTTTTTT	CASSPRLAGTGELFF
TRBJ2-5	NA	NA	TRBV4-3	NA	CASSLSGGLSGQETQYF
TRBJ1-4	TRBD1	NA	TRBV29-1	TGCAGCGCTAGGACAGGGACGGAAAAACTGTTTTTT	CSARTGTEKLFF
TRBJ1-5	NA	NA	TRBV23-1	TGCGCCAGCAGCCTCAATCTGGCAGGGCCCAATTATAGCAATCAGCCCCAGCATTTT	CASSLNLAGPNYSNQPQHF
TRBJ2-1	TRBD2	NA	TRBV3-1/TRBV3-2	TGTGCCAGCAGCCAAGGTAACGGACTAGCGGGAGATCGAAATCCCTACAATGAGCAGTTCTTC	CASSQGNGLAGDRNPYNEQFF
TRBJ1-6	NA	NA	TRBV19	TGTGCCAGTAGTAGGACAGCGAGCTCCTATAATTCACCCCTCCACTTT	CASSRTASSYNSPLHF
TRBJ2-5	TRBD2	NA	TRBV5-1	TGCGCCAGCAGCCCATTCGGGGGGGCCCAAGAGACCCAGTACTTC	CASSPFGGAQETQYF
TRBJ2-1	TRBD2	NA	TRBV9	TGTGCCAGCAGCGTAGACGGGGGGAATTACAATGAGCAGTTCTTC	CASSVDGGNYNEQFF
TRBJ1-1	NA	NA	TRBV29-1	TGCAGCGTTGGACTTAACACTGAAGCTTTCTTT	CSVGLNTEAFF
TRBJ2-1	TRBD1	NA	TRBV5-1	TGCGCCAGCAGCCTGACAGGGGGCTCCTACAATGAGCAGTTCTTC	CASSLTGGSYNEQFF
TRBJ1-5	NA	NA	TRBV12-3/TRBV12-4	TGTGCCAGCAGTTTTTACACCTATCAGCCCCAGCATTTT	CASSFYTYQPQHF
TRBJ2-1	TRBD1	NA	TRBV5-1	TGCGCCAGCAGCGACCTGACAGGGGGCTACAATGAGCAGTTCTTC	CASSDLTGGYNEQFF
TRBJ2-3	NA	NA	TRBV4-3	TGCGCCAGCAGCCAACTCACGGCGGGGGCCGCGGATACGCAGTATTTT	CASSQLTAGAADTQYF
TRBJ1-4	NA	NA	TRBV18	TGTGCCAGCTCACCACCATCTACCGGTAATGAAAAACTGTTTTTT	CASSPPSTGNEKLFF
TRBJ1-2	TRBD1	NA	TRBV5-1	TGCGCCAGCATCGACCTGACAGGGGGCGACTATGGCTACACCTTC	CASIDLTGGDYGYTF
TRBJ1-4	NA	NA	TRBV5-1	TGCGCCAGCAGCACCGGCCCGGGGGGTGTAGGTGAAAAACTGTTTTTT	CASSTGPGGVGEKLFF
TRBJ1-1	NA	NA	TRBV3-1/TRBV3-2	TGTGCCAGCAGCCAAGATTTGGCCACCGTCAAAGCTTTCTTT	CASSQDLATVKAFF
TRBJ1-2	NA	NA	TRBV6-5	TGTGCCAGCACAGAAAGCGGCAGGTGGGATGGCTACACCTTC	CASTESGRWDGYTF